This entry lists 3 T cell receptor beta chains sequenced from one sample in a study of cytomegalovirus exposure and HLA in healthy donors. It was with 60 Vbeta and 13 Jbeta primers that the PCR ran. Clones were sequenced by immunoSEQ multiplex PCR, and TCRdb holds only the in-frame ones, with some missing. This sample yields over 150,000 clones, of which about 72% are seen a single time; about 3.8% belongs to the top ten. The sequencing sample was made of PBMCs. These receptors originate from a man aged 30-40 years in good health and CMV-seropositive.

The gene calls are TRBV30 and TRBJ1-1, with 7 bases lining up with TRBD1. With 1 base clipped from V and 5 bases from J, the junction kept 4 bases outside the gene matches. There are 13 residues in the CDR3. Germline CDR1 reads GTSNPN; CDR2 reads SVGIG (reference sequence). The CDR3 nucleotides read TGTGCCTGGAGTGGAGGGGGCAGAACTGAAGCTTTCTTT. Residues: CAWSGGGRTEAFF.

V usage is TRBV29-1 and J usage is TRBJ2-3; weak D call: TRBD2 (6 bases). From germline, CDR1 is SQVTM and CDR2 ANQGSEA. V shed 6 bases and J shed 0 bases, with 16 bases lying between them. This CDR3 contains 15 residues. The CDR3 is CSVAGRTESTDTQYF. CDR3 nucleotide sequence: TGCAGCGTAGCTGGGAGGACCGAGAGCACAGATACGCAGTATTTT.

The chain links TRBV6-5 to TRBJ2-3; 8 positions match TRBD1. Germline V gives CDR1 MNHEY, CDR2 SVGAGI. The CDR3 has 15 residues. J lost 2 bases, V lost 5 bases, and 6 bases had no gene match. The CDR3 bases are TGTGCCAGCAGTCAAGACAGGGGACCCACAGATACGCAGTATTTT. Its translation: CASSQDRGPTDTQYF.